The sample holds many counts of the clone carrying this T cell receptor beta chain. The antigen remains undetermined. A quantitative 5'-RACE method, one with molecular barcodes, was used to make TCR beta libraries. Each CDR3 protein is one row after TCRdb ran MiXCR on the 5' RACE reads. The sample includes about 800,000 distinct CDR3 sequences, 12% of them seen just once. Germline lookup yields CDR1 SGHRS and CDR2 YFSETQ. The CDR3 sequence is 16 residues long. V lost 1 base to trimming and J lost 5 bases; unmatched junction nucleotides: 2. This entry belongs to a study of CD8 T cells in ankylosing spondylitis. General study points: It appeared that ankylosing spondylitis blood was characterized by a TCR beta motif of roughly 8 highly homologous variants. Reportedly, significant enrichment of disease-linked clones occurred in matched ankylosing spondylitis synovial fluid. Earlier literature documents some of the motif variants in reactive arthritis synovial fluid and blood.

The chain couples TRBV5-1 to TRBJ2-2; TRBD2 aligns across 13 bases. This TCR was recovered from a male donor with ankylosing spondylitis. Input material: blood, either unsorted or a sorted T cell fraction (not recorded which). In nucleotides, the CDR3 is TGCGCCAGCAGCTTGTTGGGACTAGCGGGAACCGGGGAGCTGTTTTTT. Translated: CASSLLGLAGTGELFF.